The clone carrying this T cell receptor beta chain was observed a few times. The PCR contained 60 Vbeta and 13 Jbeta primers. The method was immunoSEQ multiplex PCR; TCRdb's version includes in-frame clones alone and lacks a portion of them. Here the sample spans roughly 130,000 clones, over 60% being singletons. V was cut by 3 bases and J by 6 bases, with 11 bases left in between. The CDR3 consists of 12 residues. The germline CDR1 and CDR2 sequences are GTSNPN and SVGIG (reference sequence). This sample was included in a study of cytomegalovirus exposure and HLA in healthy donors. The material sequenced was PBMCs. V gene TRBV30 combines with J gene TRBJ1-2; D unclear. This sequence originates from a middle-aged woman in good health and CMV-seropositive. CDR3 region: CAWSETGDGYTF. In DNA form, the CDR3 reads TGTGCCTGGAGCGAGACCGGGGATGGCTACACCTTC. Drawing the rest from reference TRBV30 and TRBJ1-2, the complete variable domain is SQTIHQWPATLVQPVGSPLSLECTVEGTSNPNLYWYRQAAGRGLQLLFYSVGIGQISSEVPQNLSASRPQDRQFILSSKKLLLSDSGFYLCAWSETGDGYTFGSGTRLTVV.